This section outlines one TCR beta chain sequence together with its context. Its specific antigen is unknown. This clone may be a read error of a much larger clone one base away. V sheds 10 bases and J sheds 4 bases, leaving 16 bases between their ends. In the germline V gene, CDR1 corresponds to WSHSY and CDR2 to SAAADI. Inclusive of the bounding cysteine and phenylalanine, the CDR3 is 13 residues long. The retained sequence is limited to the CDR3, 39 bases, with the frame set at the first base. The data are from a study of metastatic and nonmetastatic thyroid tumors (dated by TCRdb to the early 2020s). With respect to the entire study: The researchers compared repertoires between peripheral blood samples and tumor or nodule tissue samples from patients with malignant or benign thyroid disease.

Library method: PCR. Data came from an Illumina HiSeq 4000. High-throughput sequencing was used to profile the CDR3 region of the TCR beta-chain in every patient. The paper's processing steps were these. A classifier to discriminate distant-metastatic papillary thyroid cancer patients was built from CDR3 differences across clinicopathological groups. Repertoire diversity was assessed with the Shannon index, and tumor-blood repertoire similarity with the Morisita-Horn index. TCRdb reprocessing: public reads trimmed at Q25 with fastp, clones called with MiXCR, in-frame beta chains kept. The V and J calls were not made by the authors but by TCRdb's processing. The sample yields about 40,000 clones; less than 15% were counted once. The ten largest account for 8% to 10% of the sample. Results the study describes overall, beyond this receptor: TCR beta diversity was reported as significantly higher in malignant tumors than in benign nodules, in both blood and tumor samples.

None of the patients had been given any treatment before thyroid surgery. Using T-cell receptor beta sequencing, the researchers looked back retrospectively at clinical samples from patients, gathered between about 2012 and 2018. Here the chain combines TRBV10-2 and TRBJ1-1; the D gene cannot be named for sure. This TCR was sampled from a female donor with papillary thyroid cancer or a benign thyroid nodule (not recorded which). Some clones in this sample may be carry-over from other donors' samples. Material for sequencing was blood. Here the CDR3 is given as CAMFRCPGTEAFF. The nucleotide sequence reads as follows: TGCGCCATGTTCAGGTGTCCGGGCACTGAAGCTTTCTTT.